Included here is one T cell receptor (beta chain) sequence, with context. This sample is part of a study of blood T cell repertoires in COVID-19. Study at large: The study drew acute and convalescent COVID-19 samples from the United States, Italy and Spain.

Authors' processing steps: Amplification with reference gene primers provided the estimates of nucleated cell counts. Generated by immunoSEQ multiplex PCR, the TCRdb table keeps only in-frame clones and is missing some. V and J calls and clone size are given by that table; D and trimming were obtained from the DNA. The table lists 150,000 or so clones, approximately 90% of them singletons. The germline CDR1 and CDR2 sequences are SGHRS and YFSETQ. V lost 0 bases to trimming and J lost 4 bases; unmatched junction nucleotides: 3. The CDR3 runs 15 residues. The rearrangement uses TRBV5-1 and TRBJ1-1, with 10 nucleotides matching TRBD1. Sequencing input: peripheral blood. The TCR was taken from a woman in her 70s with COVID-19, enrolled during active disease. The CDR3 sequence is CASSLAGDRGTEAFF. As DNA, the CDR3 is TGCGCCAGCAGCTTGGCAGGGGACAGGGGCACTGAAGCTTTCTTT.